The present entry profiles one T cell receptor (beta chain) with its context. There are 14 residues in the CDR3. Trimming took 0 bases from V and 8 from J; bases not matched to a gene: 5. Germline-derived CDR1 and CDR2 are LGHNA and YNFKEQ. This sample is drawn from a study of blood T cell repertoires in COVID-19. Study details: Sites across the United States, Italy and Spain contributed samples from acute and convalescent COVID-19. PBMCs, B-cell-depleted T cells, or T cells provided the cDNA or gDNA that made up the material.

In the authors' workflow: By means of reference gene primer amplification, nucleated cell counts were estimated. Some clones are missing from TCRdb's copy, which holds only in-frame ones; the method was immunoSEQ multiplex PCR. V, J and clone size reflect that table, while D and trimming were determined from the DNA. The data show roughly 290,000 clones, with 90% seen just once and 6.8% held by the top ten. The material sequenced was peripheral blood. The clonotype originates from a woman under 40 with COVID-19, enrolled during active disease. The chain joins TRBV4-2 to TRBJ1-2; 8 bases are shared with TRBD1. The CDR3: CASSQDGQGLGYTF. The CDR3 bases are TGTGCCAGCAGCCAAGATGGACAGGGTTTGGGCTACACCTTC.